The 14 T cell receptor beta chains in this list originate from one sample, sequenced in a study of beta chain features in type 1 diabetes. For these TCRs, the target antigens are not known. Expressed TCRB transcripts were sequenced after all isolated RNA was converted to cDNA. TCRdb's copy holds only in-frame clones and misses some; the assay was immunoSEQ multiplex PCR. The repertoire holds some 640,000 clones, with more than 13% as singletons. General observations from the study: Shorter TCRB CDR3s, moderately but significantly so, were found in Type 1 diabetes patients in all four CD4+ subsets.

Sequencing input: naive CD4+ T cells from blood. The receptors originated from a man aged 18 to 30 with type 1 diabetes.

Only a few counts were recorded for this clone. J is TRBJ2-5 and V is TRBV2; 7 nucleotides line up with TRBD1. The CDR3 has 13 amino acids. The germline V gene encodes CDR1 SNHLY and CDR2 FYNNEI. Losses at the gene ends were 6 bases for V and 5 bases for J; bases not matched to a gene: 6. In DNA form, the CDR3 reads TGTGCCAGCAGACGACAGGGCACGGAGACCCAGTACTTC. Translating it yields CASRRQGTETQYF.

As DNA, the CDR3 is TGTGCCAGCAGTGAGGGGACTCTTTCATCTAACTATGGCTACACCTTC. Its translation: CASSEGTLSSNYGYTF. The rearrangement joins TRBV9 to TRBJ1-2; tentative D call: TRBD1 (5 bases). The V gene's germline CDR1 is SGDLS and CDR2 YYNGEE. V shed 5 bases and J shed 0 bases, with 17 bases lying between them. The CDR3 runs to 16 residues.

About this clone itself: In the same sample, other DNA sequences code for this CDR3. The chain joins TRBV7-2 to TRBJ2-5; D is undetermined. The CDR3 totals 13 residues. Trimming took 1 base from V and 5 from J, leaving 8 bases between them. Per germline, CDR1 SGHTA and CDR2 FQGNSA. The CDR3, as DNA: TGTGCCAGCAGCTTAGTCGGTCGGGAGACCCAGTACTTC. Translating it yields CASSLVGRETQYF.

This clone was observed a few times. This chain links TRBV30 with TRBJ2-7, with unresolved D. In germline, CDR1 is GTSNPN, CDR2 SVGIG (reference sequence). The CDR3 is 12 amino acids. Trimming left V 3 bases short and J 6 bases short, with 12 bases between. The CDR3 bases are TGTGCCTGGAGCGGTGACGGCCGCGAGCAGTACTTC. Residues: CAWSGDGREQYF.

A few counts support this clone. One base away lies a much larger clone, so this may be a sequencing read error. The CDR3 region has the DNA TGTGCCAGCAGCTTCACAGATACGCAGTATTTT. This encodes CASSFTDTQYF. The chain combines TRBV7-8 with TRBJ2-3; D is unclear. The CDR3 has 11 residues. The germline V and J ends were trimmed by 3 bases and 2 bases, with 0 bases remaining between them. Germline V gene sequence: CDR1 SGHVS, CDR2 FQNEAQ.

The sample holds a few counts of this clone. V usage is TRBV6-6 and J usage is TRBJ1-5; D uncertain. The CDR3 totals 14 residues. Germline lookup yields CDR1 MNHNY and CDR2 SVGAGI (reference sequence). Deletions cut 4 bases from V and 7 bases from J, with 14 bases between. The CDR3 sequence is CASSSPRGVQPQHF. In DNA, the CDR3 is TGTGCCAGCAGTTCCCCGCGTGGGGTCCAGCCCCAGCATTTT.

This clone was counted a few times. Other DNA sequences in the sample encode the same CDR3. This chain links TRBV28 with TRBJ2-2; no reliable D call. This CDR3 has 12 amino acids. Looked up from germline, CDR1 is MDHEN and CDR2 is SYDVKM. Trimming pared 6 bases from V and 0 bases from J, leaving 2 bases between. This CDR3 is CASSPNTGELFF. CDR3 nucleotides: TGTGCCAGCAGCCCGAACACCGGGGAGCTGTTTTTT.

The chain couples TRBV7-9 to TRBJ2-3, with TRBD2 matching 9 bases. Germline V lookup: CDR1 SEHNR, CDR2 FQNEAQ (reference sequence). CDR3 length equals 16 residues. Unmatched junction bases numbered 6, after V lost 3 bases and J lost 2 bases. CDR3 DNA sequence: TGTGCCAGCAGCTTCTGGCTAGCGGGAACCACAGATACGCAGTATTTT. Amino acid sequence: CASSFWLAGTTDTQYF.

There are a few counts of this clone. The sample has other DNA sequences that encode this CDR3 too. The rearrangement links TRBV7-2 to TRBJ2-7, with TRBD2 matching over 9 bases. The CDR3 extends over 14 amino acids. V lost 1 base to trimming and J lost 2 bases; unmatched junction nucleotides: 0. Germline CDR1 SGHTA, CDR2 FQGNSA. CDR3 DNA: TGTGCCAGCAGCTTAGGCGGGGGGGCCTACGAGCAGTACTTC. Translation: CASSLGGGAYEQYF. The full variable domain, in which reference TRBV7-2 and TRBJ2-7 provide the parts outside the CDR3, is GAGVSQSPSNKVTEKGKDVELRCDPISGHTALYWYRQSLGQGLEFLIYFQGNSAPDKSGLPSDRFSAERTGGSVSTLTIQRTQQEDSAVYLCASSLGGGAYEQYFGPGTRLTVT.

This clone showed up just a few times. For the CDR3, the DNA is TGTGCCAGCAGTTTATCCACAACGACTGTGAACACCTTC. It yields the protein CASSLSTTTVNTF. This chain joins TRBV28 and TRBJ1-2, with no clear D. V was trimmed by 1 base and J by 12 bases, leaving 15 bases between them. Germline loops: CDR1 MDHEN, CDR2 SYDVKM. There are 13 residues in the CDR3.

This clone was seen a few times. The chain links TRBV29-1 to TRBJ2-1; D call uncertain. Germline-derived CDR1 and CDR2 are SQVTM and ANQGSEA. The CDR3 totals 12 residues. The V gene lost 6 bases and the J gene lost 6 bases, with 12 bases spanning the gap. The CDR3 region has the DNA TGCAGCGTCGCGCCCCCCGTCAATGAGCAGTTCTTC. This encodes CSVAPPVNEQFF.

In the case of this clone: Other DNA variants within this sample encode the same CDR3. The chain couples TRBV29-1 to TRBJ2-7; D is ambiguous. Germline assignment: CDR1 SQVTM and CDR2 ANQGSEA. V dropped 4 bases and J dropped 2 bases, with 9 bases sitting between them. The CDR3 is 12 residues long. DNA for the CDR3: TGCAGCGTTGCTGGGGATACCTACGAGCAGTACTTC. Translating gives CSVAGDTYEQYF.

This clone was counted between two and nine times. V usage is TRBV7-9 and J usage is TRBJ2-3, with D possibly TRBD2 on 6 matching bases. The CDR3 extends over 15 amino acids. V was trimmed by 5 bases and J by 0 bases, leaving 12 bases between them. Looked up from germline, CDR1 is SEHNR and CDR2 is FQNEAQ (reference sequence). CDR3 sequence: CASSLTGTSTDTQYF. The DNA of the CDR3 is TGTGCCAGCAGCCTAACTGGGACTAGCACAGATACGCAGTATTTT.

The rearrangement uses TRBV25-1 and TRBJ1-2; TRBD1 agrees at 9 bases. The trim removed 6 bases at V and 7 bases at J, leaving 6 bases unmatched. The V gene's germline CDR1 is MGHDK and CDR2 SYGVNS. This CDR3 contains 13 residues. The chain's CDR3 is CASRQGAFGGYTF. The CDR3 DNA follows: TGTGCCAGCAGACAGGGGGCTTTTGGTGGCTACACCTTC.